This T cell receptor beta chain was obtained from a study of blood T cells in healthy people across ages. Broader study findings: Per million T cells, TCR beta diversity dropped roughly linearly as age increased.

Trimming at V came to 6 bases and at J to 7 bases, leaving 13 bases not matched to a gene. The CDR3 extends over 17 amino acids. CDR1 is MNHEY, CDR2 SMNVEV, per germline (reference sequence). A note on this clonotype: Its antigen is not identified.

Alongside a J-beta primer mix, a sample-barcoded 5' primer served in a second PCR lasting roughly 6 to 11 cycles. Samples each returned at least 3 million CDR3-containing paired-end reads. TCRdb independently ran MiXCR on the 5' RACE reads; one entry per CDR3 protein. The table shows some 670,000 distinct CDR3 sequences, with 40% to 65% occurring only once. Specimen: blood. The clonotype comes from a woman of 80 years or more in good health. The J gene is TRBJ2-1, the V gene TRBV27; 12 bases fit TRBD2. For the CDR3, the DNA is TGTGCCAGCAGCCGCCTCCTAGCGGGGGGGCCCTCGAATGAGCAGTTCTTC. Translation: CASSRLLAGGPSNEQFF.